A selection of T cell receptor beta chains follows, all from one sample in a study of response to subunit inactivated influenza vaccine. TCRdb analysed the RT-PCR reads with MiXCR anew, one entry per CDR3 protein. The repertoire holds about 500,000 distinct CDR3 sequences, 10% to 15% seen once, with over 10% in the top ten. The sequenced sample was PBMCs from blood, obtained about 40 days after vaccination. Every receptor here comes from a man over 45 who received an inactivated influenza vaccine. The CDR3 runs from the conserved cysteine through the conserved F or W. D genes are given only for firm matches. Rows give clone size only sometimes, using once, few, many, or a class for an expanded clone.

clone_size j_call v_call d_call cdr3_nt cdr3_aa
few TRBJ2-2 TRBV20-1 . TGCAGAGGGACGCAGAACACCGGGGAGCTGTTTTTT CRGTQNTGELFF
. TRBJ2-1 TRBV5-1 . TGCGCCAGCAGCAAAGGACCGACCTACAATGAGCAGTTCTTC CASSKGPTYNEQFF
few TRBJ2-7 TRBV20-1 TRBD2 TGCAGTGCTAGTTCGCTAGCGGGTTCCTACGAGCAGTACTTC CSASSLAGSYEQYF
few TRBJ2-1 TRBV20-1 TRBD2 TGCAGTGCTAGAGATCACAAGCGGGGGGCGAATGAGCAGTTCTTC CSARDHKRGANEQFF
few TRBJ1-4 TRBV9 . TGTGCCAGCAGCGTAGGTGCAGGGGACGCAACTAATGAAAAACTGTTTTTT CASSVGAGDATNEKLFF
few TRBJ2-3 TRBV7-2 TRBD2 TGTGCCAGCAGCCCAACCGGGACTAGCGGGTCAGATACGCAGTATTTT CASSPTGTSGSDTQYF
. TRBJ1-2 TRBV20-1 . TGCAGTGCTAGCCAGGGACGGTTTGGCTACACCTTC CSASQGRFGYTF
. TRBJ2-7 TRBV10-3 . TGTGCCACCGGAGACAGACCCCCCTACGAGCAGTACTTC CATGDRPPYEQYF
. TRBJ2-7 TRBV29-1 TRBD2 TGCAGCGCTCAAACGGGGGGGCTCTCCTACGAGCAGTACTTC CSAQTGGLSYEQYF
. TRBJ1-1 TRBV30 . TGTGCCTCGGCACCAGGGACCTCGAACACTGAAGCTTTCTTT CASAPGTSNTEAFF
. TRBJ2-5 TRBV7-8 TRBD2 TGTGCCAGCAGCTTTGTATTCGGACTAGCGGGAGAGACCCAGTACTTC CASSFVFGLAGETQYF
many TRBJ2-3 TRBV29-1 TRBD2 TGCAGCGTTGAAGATTTTCTAGCGGGGGAGGATACGCAGTATTTT CSVEDFLAGEDTQYF
few TRBJ2-5 TRBV30 . TGTGCCTGGAGTGTTGGAGAGACCCAGTACTTC CAWSVGETQYF
few TRBJ2-3 TRBV11-2 . TGTGCCAGCAGCGCAGGCGGCGTACTCACAGATACGCAGTATTTT CASSAGGVLTDTQYF
few TRBJ2-5 TRBV5-1 TRBD1 TGCGCCAGCAGCTTTGAGACAGGGATGTCCGAGACCCAGTACTTC CASSFETGMSETQYF
many TRBJ1-1 TRBV5-1 TRBD1 TGCGCCAGCAGCGATGGCGGGACAGTGAACACTGAAGCTTTCTTT CASSDGGTVNTEAFF
. TRBJ1-4 TRBV5-1 TRBD1 TGCGCCAGCAGCGCACAGGGGAGTGAAAAACTGTTTTTT CASSAQGSEKLFF
few TRBJ1-1 TRBV12-3/TRBV12-4 . TGTGCCAGCAGGATCCAGGGCACTGAAGCTTTCTTT CASRIQGTEAFF
few TRBJ2-2 TRBV20-1 . TGCAGTGCTAGCTTAGCGGAGGGGAACACCGGGGAGCTGTTTTTT CSASLAEGNTGELFF
few TRBJ1-5 TRBV7-2 . TGTGCCAGCAGCTGGGGGACCCAGGACAGCAATCAGCCCCAGCATTTT CASSWGTQDSNQPQHF
many TRBJ2-3 TRBV12-3/TRBV12-4 . TGTGCCAGCAGTTTAAGGCAGGCAGATACGCAGTATTTT CASSLRQADTQYF
. TRBJ2-2 TRBV5-1 TRBD1 TGCGCCAGCAGCAAGGGGGCCACCGGGGAGCTGTTTTTT CASSKGATGELFF
many TRBJ2-2 TRBV20-1 . TGCAGTGCTAGAGATTCCCGACAGGTGGACACCGGGGAGCTGTTTTTT CSARDSRQVDTGELFF
few TRBJ1-2 TRBV20-1 . TGCAGTGCTAGAAGTGAGGGCTATGGCTACACCTTC CSARSEGYGYTF
. TRBJ1-2 TRBV5-1 . TGCGCCAGCAGCTTAACGAGGATCTATGGCTACACCTTC CASSLTRIYGYTF
. TRBJ1-2 TRBV10-2 . TGCGCCAGCAGTGAGGCGTATGGCTACACCTTC CASSEAYGYTF
many TRBJ1-2 TRBV27 . TGTGCCAGCAGTTCCCCGACAGGCTATGGCTACACCTTC CASSSPTGYGYTF
many TRBJ2-2 TRBV12-3/TRBV12-4 . TGTGCCAGCAGTTTCGGGCAGACCACCGGGGAGCTGTTTTTT CASSFGQTTGELFF
. TRBJ2-7 TRBV15 . TGTGCCACCAGCAAGGCAGGGAGCTTGTACGAGCAGTACTTC CATSKAGSLYEQYF
. TRBJ1-2 TRBV3-1 TRBD1 TGTGCCAGCAGCCAAGTAATGAGTGCGGAGGGGGCGCACTATGGCTACACCTTC CASSQVMSAEGAHYGYTF
. TRBJ2-2 TRBV12-3/TRBV12-4 . TGTGCCAGCGGAGTGTATGAGTCCGGGGAGCTGTTTTTT CASGVYESGELFF
few TRBJ1-2 TRBV28 . TGTGCCAGCAGTTTCGCCGGCGCCACTTATGGCTACACCTTC CASSFAGATYGYTF
few TRBJ2-5 TRBV7-2 . TGTGCCAGCAGCTTAGATAGTACACTTGGTGAGACCCAGTACTTC CASSLDSTLGETQYF
few TRBJ1-2 TRBV6-1 TRBD1 TGTGCCAGCAGTCCCCGGGACAGGTCCTCTGGGGGCTACACCTTC CASSPRDRSSGGYTF
once TRBJ1-1 TRBV18 TRBD1 TGTGCCAGCTCAAGGACAGGGGGCGCGTTTTACACTGAAGCTTTCTTT CASSRTGGAFYTEAFF
few TRBJ2-1 TRBV4-2 TRBD2 TGTGCCAGCAGCCAAAGATTGGGGAGGGATGAGCAGTTCTTC CASSQRLGRDEQFF
. TRBJ2-7 TRBV20-1 . TGCAGTGCTAGACACCCCAGGGGTTCCTACGAGCAGTACTTC CSARHPRGSYEQYF
. TRBJ2-7 TRBV7-9 TRBD2 TGTGCCAGCAGCTTAGTGGCGGGGGGCGCCTACGAGCAGTACTTC CASSLVAGGAYEQYF
many TRBJ2-1 TRBV7-9 . TGTGCCAGCAGCTTAGTTGGGGATAGATCCTACAATGAGCAGTTCTTC CASSLVGDRSYNEQFF
. TRBJ2-3 TRBV7-9 TRBD1 TGTGCCAGCAGCTTAGGACGGACAGGGGGCACAGATACGCAGTATTTT CASSLGRTGGTDTQYF
. TRBJ2-7 TRBV12-3/TRBV12-4 . TGTGCCAGCAGTTCGGGCAGGGTACGGTCCGAGCAGTACTTC CASSSGRVRSEQYF